This TCR beta chain appears in the sequencing data of a study of cytomegalovirus exposure and HLA in healthy donors. A multiplex PCR was run with 60 Vbeta primers and 13 Jbeta primers. Assay: immunoSEQ multiplex PCR; the TCRdb copy retains only in-frame clones and omits some. This sample has 140,000 or so clones, with approximately 78% found just once. Overall study results and limits: Several V segments, TRBV6-2 and TRBV6-3 among them, could not be told apart and were dropped. Some TCR beta chains (roughly 160 of them) were listed as cytomegalovirus-associated.

Note on this clone: Its antigen is not identified. In the same sample, other DNA sequences code for this CDR3.

The donors comprised healthy bone marrow donors. Germline-derived CDR1 and CDR2 are SGDLS and YYNGEE. This CDR3 contains 16 residues. Trimming cost V 0 bases and J 0 bases, with 11 bases left between them. The gene calls are TRBV9 and TRBJ2-3, with D possibly being TRBD2 (7 bases). The specimen sequenced was PBMCs. The sequence derives from a middle-aged woman in good health and CMV-seropositive. This CDR3 is CASSVEGGASTDTQYF. The CDR3 coding sequence is TGTGCCAGCAGCGTAGAAGGGGGGGCTAGCACAGATACGCAGTATTTT.